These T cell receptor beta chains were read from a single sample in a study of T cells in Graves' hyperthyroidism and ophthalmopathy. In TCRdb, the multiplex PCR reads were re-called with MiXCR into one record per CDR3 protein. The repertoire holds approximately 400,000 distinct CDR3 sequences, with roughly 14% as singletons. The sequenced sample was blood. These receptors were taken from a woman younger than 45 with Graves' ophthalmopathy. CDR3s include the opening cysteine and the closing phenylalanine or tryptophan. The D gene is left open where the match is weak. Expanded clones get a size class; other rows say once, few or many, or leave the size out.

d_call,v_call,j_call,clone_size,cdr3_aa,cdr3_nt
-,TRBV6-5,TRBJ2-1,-,CASSYEVNNEQFF,TGTGCCAGCAGTTACGAGGTCAACAATGAGCAGTTCTTC
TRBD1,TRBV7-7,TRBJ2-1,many,CASSHQDRAHEQFF,TGTGCTAGCAGTCATCAGGACAGGGCTCATGAGCAGTTCTTC
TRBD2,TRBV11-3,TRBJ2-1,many,CASSLRRGSSYNEQFF,TGTGCCAGCAGCTTAAGGCGGGGGAGCTCCTACAATGAGCAGTTCTTC
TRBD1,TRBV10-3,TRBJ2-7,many,CAIRKGQGDYEQYF,TGTGCCATCAGGAAGGGACAGGGGGACTACGAGCAGTACTTC
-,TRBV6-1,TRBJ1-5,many,CASREPDDGRGPNQPQHF,TGTGCCAGCAGGGAACCGGACGATGGCCGGGGCCCCAATCAGCCCCAGCATTTT
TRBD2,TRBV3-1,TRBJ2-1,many,CASRALAGHNEQFF,TGTGCCAGCAGGGCACTAGCGGGGCACAATGAGCAGTTCTTC
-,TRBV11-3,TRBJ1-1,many,CASSALRGVGTEAFF,TGTGCCAGCAGCGCCTTAAGGGGGGTGGGCACTGAAGCTTTCTTT
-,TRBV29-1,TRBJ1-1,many,CSEGDGNTEAFF,TGCAGCGAAGGGGACGGCAACACTGAAGCTTTCTTT
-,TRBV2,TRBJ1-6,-,CASSGDRSTLHF,TGTGCCAGCAGTGGGGACCGGTCCACCCTCCACTTT
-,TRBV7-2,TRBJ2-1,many,CASSDTTGNEQFF,TGTGCCAGCAGCGACACCACAGGGAATGAGCAGTTCTTC
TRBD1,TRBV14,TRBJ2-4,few,CASSRDRVINIQYF,TGTGCCAGCAGCCGAGACAGGGTTATAAACATTCAGTACTTC
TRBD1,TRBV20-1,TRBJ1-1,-,CSAMGPGTGGTEAFF,TGCAGTGCTATGGGGCCCGGGACAGGGGGCACTGAAGCTTTCTTT
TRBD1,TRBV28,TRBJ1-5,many,CASSPQTGHSNQPQHF,TGTGCCAGCAGTCCACAGACAGGGCATAGCAATCAGCCCCAGCATTTT
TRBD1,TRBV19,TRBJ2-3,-,CASSIQTGQGTDTQYF,TGTGCCAGTAGTATACAGACAGGGCAGGGCACAGATACGCAGTATTTT
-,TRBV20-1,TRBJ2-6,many,CSARGGVGANVLTF,TGCAGTGCTAGAGGGGGAGTTGGGGCCAACGTCCTGACTTTC
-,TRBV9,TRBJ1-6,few,CASSVEGRGTSPLHF,TGTGCCAGCAGCGTAGAGGGTCGAGGAACTTCACCCCTCCACTTT
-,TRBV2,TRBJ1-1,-,CASSLGAHLNTEAFF,TGTGCCAGCAGTTTGGGGGCACACCTGAACACTGAAGCTTTCTTT
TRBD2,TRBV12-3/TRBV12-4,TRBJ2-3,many,CASRKTSGGPDTQYF,TGTGCCAGCAGGAAGACTAGCGGGGGGCCAGATACGCAGTATTTT
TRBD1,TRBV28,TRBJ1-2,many,CASSLIGTAVLDYGYTF,TGTGCCAGCAGTTTAATAGGGACAGCCGTACTCGACTATGGCTACACCTTC
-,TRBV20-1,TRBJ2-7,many,CSAQDGRGYEQYF,TGCAGTGCCCAAGACGGCAGGGGCTACGAGCAGTACTTC
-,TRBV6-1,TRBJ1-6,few,CASSPTRGEDNSPLHF,TGTGCCAGCAGCCCAACCCGGGGGGAGGATAATTCACCCCTCCACTTT
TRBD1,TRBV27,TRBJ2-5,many,CASRTRDRGLETQYF,TGTGCCAGCCGAACACGGGACAGGGGATTGGAGACCCAGTACTTC
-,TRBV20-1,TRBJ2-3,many,CSAREGGGHSTDTQYF,TGCAGTGCTAGAGAAGGAGGGGGCCACAGTACAGATACGCAGTATTTT
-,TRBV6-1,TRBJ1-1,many,CASSYFTNTEAFF,TGTGCCAGCAGTTATTTCACGAACACTGAAGCTTTCTTT
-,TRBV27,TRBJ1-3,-,CASRPTGPGNTIYF,TGTGCCAGCAGACCTACAGGGCCTGGAAACACCATATATTTT
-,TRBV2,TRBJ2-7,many,CASSEASFIGEQYF,TGTGCCAGCAGTGAAGCGTCCTTCATTGGCGAGCAGTACTTC
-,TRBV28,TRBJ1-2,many,CASSFLTGNYGYTF,TGTGCCAGCAGTTTTCTGACAGGAAACTATGGCTACACCTTC
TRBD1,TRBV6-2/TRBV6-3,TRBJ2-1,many,CASKGGGTYNEQFF,TGTGCCAGCAAAGGGGGCGGTACTTACAATGAGCAGTTCTTC
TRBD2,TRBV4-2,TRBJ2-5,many,CASSQDTSGGPGTQYF,TGTGCCAGCAGCCAAGATACTAGCGGGGGGCCGGGAACCCAGTACTTC
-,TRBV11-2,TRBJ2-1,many,CASSVSPGLSYSYNEQFF,TGTGCCAGCAGCGTGAGCCCCGGACTAAGTTACTCCTACAATGAGCAGTTCTTC
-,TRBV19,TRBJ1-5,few,CASSIVDQPQHF,TGTGCCAGTAGTATTGTGGATCAGCCCCAGCATTTT
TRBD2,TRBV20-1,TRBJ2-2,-,CSARRGGLYTGELFF,TGCAGTGCTAGGCGGGGGGGGCTATACACCGGGGAGCTGTTTTTT
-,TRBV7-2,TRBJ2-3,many,CASSFRAAGFADTQYF,TGTGCCAGCAGCTTTCGCGCGGCAGGGTTTGCAGATACGCAGTATTTT
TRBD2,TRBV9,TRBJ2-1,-,CASSVGSGRASSYNEQFF,TGTGCCAGCAGCGTAGGGAGCGGGAGGGCCTCGTCCTACAATGAGCAGTTCTTC
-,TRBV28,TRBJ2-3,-,CASSLPGLSTDTQYF,TGTGCCAGCAGCTTACCGGGACTCAGCACAGATACGCAGTATTTT
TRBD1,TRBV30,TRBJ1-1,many,CAWRETGTEAFF,TGTGCCTGGAGGGAGACAGGGACTGAAGCTTTCTTT
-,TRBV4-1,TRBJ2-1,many,CASSPIYLKYNEQFF,TGCGCCAGCAGCCCTATCTACTTGAAGTACAATGAGCAGTTCTTC
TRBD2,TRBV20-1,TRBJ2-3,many,CSASQGSGGGVGTQYF,TGCAGTGCTAGTCAGGGCTCTGGGGGGGGAGTAGGTACGCAGTATTTT
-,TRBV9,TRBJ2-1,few,CASSPAKGSSYNEQFF,TGTGCCAGCAGCCCCGCTAAGGGGAGCTCCTACAATGAGCAGTTCTTC
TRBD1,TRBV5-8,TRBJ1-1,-,CASIPGTGYTEAFF,TGTGCCAGCATCCCAGGGACAGGGTACACTGAAGCTTTCTTT
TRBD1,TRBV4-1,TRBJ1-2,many,CASSQADGQAAYGYTF,TGCGCCAGCAGCCAAGCGGATGGACAGGCCGCCTATGGCTACACCTTC
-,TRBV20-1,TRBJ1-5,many,CSARGWGGGSNQPQHF,TGCAGTGCTAGGGGGTGGGGAGGAGGGAGCAATCAGCCCCAGCATTTT
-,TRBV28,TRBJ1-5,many,CASSSGALGQPQHF,TGTGCCAGCAGTTCGGGGGCGCTGGGTCAGCCCCAGCATTTT
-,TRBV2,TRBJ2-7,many,CASSGLGKRGSYEQYF,TGTGCCAGCAGCGGCCTTGGCAAGAGGGGGTCCTACGAGCAGTACTTC
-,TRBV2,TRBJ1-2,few,CATRGHGGDYGYTF,TGTGCCACCAGAGGGCATGGGGGTGACTATGGCTACACCTTC
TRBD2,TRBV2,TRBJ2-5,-,CASSDRVGGVQETQYF,TGTGCCAGCAGTGACAGGGTTGGGGGGGTCCAAGAGACCCAGTACTTC
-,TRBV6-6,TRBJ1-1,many,CASSYWRGRGNTEAFF,TGTGCCAGCAGTTACTGGAGGGGCAGGGGGAACACTGAAGCTTTCTTT
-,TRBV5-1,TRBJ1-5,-,CASSLARDQPQHF,TGCGCCAGCAGCTTGGCTCGGGACCAGCCCCAGCATTTT